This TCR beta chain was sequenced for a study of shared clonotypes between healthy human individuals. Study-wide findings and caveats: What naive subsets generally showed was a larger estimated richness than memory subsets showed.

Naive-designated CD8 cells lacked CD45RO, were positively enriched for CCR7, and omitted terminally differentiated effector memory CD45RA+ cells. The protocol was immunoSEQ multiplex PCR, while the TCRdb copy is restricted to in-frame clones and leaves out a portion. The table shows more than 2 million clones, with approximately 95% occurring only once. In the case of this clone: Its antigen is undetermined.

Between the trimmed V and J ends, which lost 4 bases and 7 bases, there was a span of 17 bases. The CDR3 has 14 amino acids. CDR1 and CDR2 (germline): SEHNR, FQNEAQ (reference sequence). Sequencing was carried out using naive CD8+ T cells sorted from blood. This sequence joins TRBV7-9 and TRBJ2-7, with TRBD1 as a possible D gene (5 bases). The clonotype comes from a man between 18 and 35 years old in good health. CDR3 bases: TGTGCCAGCAGCTCGGACATCTCGTTAGGAGAGCAGTACTTC. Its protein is CASSSDISLGEQYF.